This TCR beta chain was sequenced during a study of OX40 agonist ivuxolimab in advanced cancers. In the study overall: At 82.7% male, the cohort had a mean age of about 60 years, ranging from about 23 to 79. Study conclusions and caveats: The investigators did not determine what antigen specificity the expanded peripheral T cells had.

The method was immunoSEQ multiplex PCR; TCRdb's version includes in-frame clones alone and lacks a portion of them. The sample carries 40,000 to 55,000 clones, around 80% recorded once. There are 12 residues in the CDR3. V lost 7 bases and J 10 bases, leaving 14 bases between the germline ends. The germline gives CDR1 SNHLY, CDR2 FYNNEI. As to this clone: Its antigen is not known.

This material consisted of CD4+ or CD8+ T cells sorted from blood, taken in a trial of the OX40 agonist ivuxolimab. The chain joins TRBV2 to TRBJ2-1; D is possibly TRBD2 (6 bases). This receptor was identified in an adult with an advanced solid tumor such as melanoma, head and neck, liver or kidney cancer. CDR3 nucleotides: TGTGCCAGCACTCAAGCGGGCGGGGAGCAGTTCTTC. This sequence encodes CASTQAGGEQFF.